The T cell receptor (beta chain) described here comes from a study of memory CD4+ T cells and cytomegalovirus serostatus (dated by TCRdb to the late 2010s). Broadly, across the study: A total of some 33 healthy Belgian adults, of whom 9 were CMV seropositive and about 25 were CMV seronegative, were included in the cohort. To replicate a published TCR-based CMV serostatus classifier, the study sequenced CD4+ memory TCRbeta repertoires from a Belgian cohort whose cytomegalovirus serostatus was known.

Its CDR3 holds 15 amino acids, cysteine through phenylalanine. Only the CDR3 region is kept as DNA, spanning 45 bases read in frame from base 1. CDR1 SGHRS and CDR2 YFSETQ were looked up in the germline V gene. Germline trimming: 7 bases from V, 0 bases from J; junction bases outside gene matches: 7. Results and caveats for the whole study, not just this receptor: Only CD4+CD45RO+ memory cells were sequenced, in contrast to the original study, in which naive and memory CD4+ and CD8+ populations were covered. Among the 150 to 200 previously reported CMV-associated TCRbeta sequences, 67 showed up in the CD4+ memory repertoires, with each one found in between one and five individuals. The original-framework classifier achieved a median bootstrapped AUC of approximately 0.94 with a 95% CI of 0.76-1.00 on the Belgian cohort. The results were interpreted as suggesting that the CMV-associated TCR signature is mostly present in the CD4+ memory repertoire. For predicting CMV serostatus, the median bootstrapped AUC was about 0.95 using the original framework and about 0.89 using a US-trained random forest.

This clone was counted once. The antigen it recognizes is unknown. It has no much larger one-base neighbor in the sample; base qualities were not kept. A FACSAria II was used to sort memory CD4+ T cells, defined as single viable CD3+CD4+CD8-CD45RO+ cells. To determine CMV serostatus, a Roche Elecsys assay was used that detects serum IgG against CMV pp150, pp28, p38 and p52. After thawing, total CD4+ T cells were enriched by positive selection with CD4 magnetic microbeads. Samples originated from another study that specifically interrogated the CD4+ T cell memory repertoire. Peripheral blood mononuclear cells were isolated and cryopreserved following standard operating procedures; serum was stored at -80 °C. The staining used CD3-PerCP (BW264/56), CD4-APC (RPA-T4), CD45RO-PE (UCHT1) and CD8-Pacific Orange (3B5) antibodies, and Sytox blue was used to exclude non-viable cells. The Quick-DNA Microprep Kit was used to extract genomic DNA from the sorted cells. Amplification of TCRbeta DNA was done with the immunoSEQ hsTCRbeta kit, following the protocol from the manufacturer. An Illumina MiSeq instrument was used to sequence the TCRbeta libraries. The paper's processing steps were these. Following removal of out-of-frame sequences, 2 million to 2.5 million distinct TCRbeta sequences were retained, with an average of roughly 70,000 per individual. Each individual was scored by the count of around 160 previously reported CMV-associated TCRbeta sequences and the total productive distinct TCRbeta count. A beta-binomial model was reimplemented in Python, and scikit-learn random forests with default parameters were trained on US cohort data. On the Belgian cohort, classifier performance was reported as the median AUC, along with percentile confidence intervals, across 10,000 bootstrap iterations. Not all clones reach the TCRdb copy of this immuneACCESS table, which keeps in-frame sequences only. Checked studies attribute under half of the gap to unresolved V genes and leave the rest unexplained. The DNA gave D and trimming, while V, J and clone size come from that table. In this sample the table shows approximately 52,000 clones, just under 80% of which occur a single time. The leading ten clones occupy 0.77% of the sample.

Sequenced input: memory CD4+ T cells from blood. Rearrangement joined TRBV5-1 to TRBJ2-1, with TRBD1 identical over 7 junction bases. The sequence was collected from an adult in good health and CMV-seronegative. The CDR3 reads CASGDSGSSYNEQFF. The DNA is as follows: TGCGCCAGCGGGGACAGTGGTAGCTCCTACAATGAGCAGTTCTTC.